This TCR beta chain was sequenced during a study of glioma-infiltrating T cells. General study points: Tissue and blood shared very few CDR3 sequences. Above-expected tissue-blood divergence occurred in all gliomas, most in low-grade ones.

The ends were cut back, 4 bases at V and 4 bases at J, with 13 bases in the middle. The CDR3 runs 14 residues. The germline V gene encodes CDR1 KGHSH and CDR2 LQKENI. A word on this clonotype: Antigen specificity is unknown.

The iRepertoire nested amplicon-rescue multiplex PCR amplified TCR alpha and beta CDR3s from RNA. Tissue mRNA or PBMC total RNA, roughly 85-450 ng, went into one-step reverse transcription and amplification. TCRdb analysed the multiplex PCR reads with MiXCR anew, one entry per CDR3 protein. The table lists 150,000 to 200,000 distinct CDR3 sequences, more than 25% of them singletons. The sequence was obtained from a human donor with low-grade glioma or glioblastoma, undergoing nonglioma brain surgery, or in good health (not recorded which). The sequenced sample was glioma tissue, nonneoplastic brain tissue, or PBMCs (not recorded which). The chain joins TRBV18 to TRBJ2-5; TRBD1 is a possible D gene (5 bases). Here the CDR3 DNA reads TGTGCCAGCTCACAGAACCAGGGTCGAGAGACCCAGTACTTC. As protein: CASSQNQGRETQYF.